This is a list of T cell receptor beta chains from one sample in a study of T cell changes during pregnancy in multiple sclerosis. Only in-frame clones appear in the TCRdb table, and some are missing; sequencing was by immunoSEQ multiplex PCR. This repertoire shows under 35,000 clones, roughly 89% found once; its top ten account for roughly 7.4%. The sample in question was CD8+ T cells from peripheral blood mononuclear cells, obtained before pregnancy. The receptors come from a female donor with multiple sclerosis, enrolled in a pregnancy study. Both conserved end residues are part of each CDR3. The order of the fields is V gene, J gene, D gene, clone size, CDR3 protein, CDR3 DNA. A D gene is named only where the DNA matches it firmly. Only some rows state a clone size, as once, few, many or a class for expanded clones.

>TRBV7-9|TRBJ2-7|.|.
CASSLAGAFYEQYF
TGTGCCAGCAGCTTAGCGGGGGCGTTCTACGAGCAGTACTTC
>TRBV19|TRBJ2-1|.|.
CASSILFWEVAHEQFF
TGTGCCAGTAGTATCCTCTTCTGGGAGGTGGCCCATGAGCAGTTCTTC
>TRBV13|TRBJ1-1|.|once
CASSVRGGEAFF
TGTGCCAGCAGCGTACGGGGGGGGGAAGCTTTCTTT
>TRBV7-9|TRBJ2-5|.|.
CASNQGRMETQYF
TGTGCCAGCAACCAGGGTCGGATGGAGACCCAGTACTTC
>TRBV15|TRBJ1-2|TRBD1|once
CATSTPDRGLNYGYTF
TGTGCCACCAGCACACCCGACAGGGGGCTAAACTATGGCTACACCTTC
>TRBV5-1|TRBJ1-2|.|.
CASTPPGPEYGYTF
TGCGCCAGCACCCCACCCGGCCCGGAGTATGGCTACACCTTC
>TRBV27|TRBJ1-6|.|.
CASSIQGGDSPLHF
TGTGCCAGCAGTATCCAGGGTGGTGATTCACCCCTCCACTTT
>TRBV10-3|TRBJ1-1|TRBD1|.
CAISESPTGPGTEAFF
TGTGCCATCAGTGAGTCCCCGACAGGGCCGGGAACTGAAGCTTTCTTT
>TRBV6-5|TRBJ1-2|.|.
CASSWIEGNGYTF
TGTGCCAGCAGTTGGATCGAGGGTAACGGCTACACCTTC
>TRBV7-9|TRBJ2-2|TRBD1|.
CASSLETGPTGELFF
TGTGCCAGCAGCTTGGAGACAGGGCCCACCGGGGAGCTGTTTTTT
>TRBV4-1|TRBJ2-2|.|.
CASSLLTGTGELFF
TGCGCCAGCAGCCTATTGACGGGCACCGGGGAGCTGTTTTTT
>TRBV7-8|TRBJ2-1|.|.
CASSFYGGSYNEQFF
TGTGCCAGCAGCTTCTACGGGGGCTCCTACAATGAGCAGTTCTTC
>TRBV7-3|TRBJ1-4|.|.
CASSAIREEEKLFF
TGTGCCAGCAGCGCAATCCGGGAAGAAGAAAAACTGTTTTTT
>TRBV19|TRBJ1-1|TRBD1|.
CASSMGTGPNTEAFF
TGTGCCAGTAGTATGGGGACAGGGCCAAACACTGAAGCTTTCTTT
>TRBV11-2|TRBJ1-2|.|.
CASSLTTGNGYTF
TGTGCCAGCAGCTTAACTACAGGGAACGGCTACACCTTC
>TRBV15|TRBJ2-1|TRBD2|.
CATGLAGGAEQFF
TGTGCCACCGGACTAGCGGGGGGGGCTGAGCAGTTCTTC
>TRBV4-3|TRBJ1-2|TRBD1|.
CASSPDRGRDGYTF
TGCGCCAGCAGCCCGGACAGGGGGCGCGACGGCTACACCTTC
>TRBV7-6|TRBJ2-6|TRBD2|.
CASSVGAGGPGANVLTF
TGTGCCAGCAGCGTCGGGGCGGGGGGGCCTGGGGCCAACGTCCTGACTTTC
>TRBV4-3|TRBJ2-7|TRBD2|many
CASSQDLAGGYEQYF
TGCGCCAGCAGCCAAGATCTAGCGGGGGGGTACGAGCAGTACTTC
>TRBV6-1|TRBJ2-3|TRBD2|.
CASSEVLAGGSTDTQYF
TGTGCCAGCAGTGAAGTACTAGCGGGGGGGTCCACAGATACGCAGTATTTT
>TRBV15|TRBJ2-1|TRBD2|.
CATSGRGGRSYNEQFF
TGTGCCACCAGCGGTCGCGGGGGGCGCTCCTACAATGAGCAGTTCTTC
>TRBV4-3|TRBJ2-1|TRBD1|.
CASSQGQGYNEQFF
TGCGCCAGCAGCCAAGGACAGGGCTACAATGAGCAGTTCTTC
>TRBV7-2|TRBJ1-1|TRBD1|few
CASSGRDRLNTEAFF
TGTGCCAGCAGCGGCCGGGACAGATTGAACACTGAAGCTTTCTTT
>TRBV7-2|TRBJ2-4|.|.
CASSLLSGIGKNIQYF
TGTGCCAGCAGCTTATTGTCAGGGATCGGCAAAAACATTCAGTACTTC
>TRBV6-5|TRBJ1-2|TRBD1|once
CASKDREHVGYTF
TGTGCCAGCAAGGACAGGGAACATGTTGGCTACACCTTC
>TRBV7-9|TRBJ1-2|TRBD1|.
CASSLGAGGNYGYTF
TGTGCCAGCAGCTTAGGGGCAGGGGGCAACTATGGCTACACCTTC
>TRBV19|TRBJ1-2|TRBD1|.
CASSILPTGGHYGYTF
TGTGCCAGTAGTATCCTACCGACAGGGGGTCACTATGGCTACACCTTC
>TRBV5-4|TRBJ1-1|.|.
CASSYRESTEAFF
TGTGCCAGCAGCTACAGGGAGTCCACTGAAGCTTTCTTT
>TRBV13|TRBJ1-2|.|.
CASRAGLPDGYTF
TGTGCCAGCAGAGCCGGACTCCCCGATGGCTACACCTTC
>TRBV10-3|TRBJ1-1|.|.
CAISEWGVNTEAFF
TGTGCCATCAGTGAGTGGGGGGTGAACACTGAAGCTTTCTTT
>TRBV7-9|TRBJ1-4|TRBD1|.
CASSAPQGARANEKLFF
TGTGCCAGCAGCGCCCCACAGGGGGCGCGAGCTAATGAAAAACTGTTTTTT
>TRBV20-1|TRBJ1-6|.|.
CSARVGPLDFF
TGCAGTGCTAGAGTTGGGCCCCTGGACTTCTTT
>TRBV15|TRBJ1-2|.|.
CATSRDKGSGYGYTF
TGTGCCACCAGCAGAGATAAGGGGTCGGGCTATGGCTACACCTTC
>TRBV2|TRBJ2-1|TRBD1|.
CARRQGVNNEQFF
TGTGCCAGAAGACAGGGCGTAAACAATGAGCAGTTCTTC
>TRBV5-1|TRBJ2-7|TRBD1|few
CASSFTGDEQYF
TGCGCCAGCAGCTTCACAGGGGATGAGCAGTACTTC
>TRBV7-8|TRBJ1-6|.|.
CASSLAGRENSPLHF
TGTGCCAGCAGCTTAGCTGGCAGGGAAAATTCACCCCTCCACTTT
>TRBV2|TRBJ1-1|TRBD1|.
CASEYPDRGGTEAFF
TGTGCCAGCGAATACCCGGACAGGGGGGGCACTGAAGCTTTCTTT